These T cell receptor beta chains were read from a single sample in a study of blood T cell repertoires in COVID-19. TCRdb's table, derived via immunoSEQ multiplex PCR, lists solely in-frame clones and lacks some. In the table there are 81,000 or so clones, more than 80% of which are singletons. The specimen sequenced was peripheral blood. These receptors were collected from a human donor in a cohort sampled during active COVID-19. The CDR3 runs from the conserved cysteine through the conserved F or W. Fields, in order: clone size, J gene, D gene, V gene, CDR3 DNA, CDR3 protein. A D gene is named only where the DNA matches it firmly. A row's size may be missing; if present it is once, few, many or a size class.

abundance: NA; j_gene: TRBJ2-1; d_gene: TRBD2; v_gene: TRBV28; CDR3nt: TGTGCCAGCAGTTGGGGCGGGGGGAGTCAGAATGAGCAGTTCTTC; CDR3aa: CASSWGGGSQNEQFF
abundance: NA; j_gene: TRBJ2-2; d_gene: TRBD1; v_gene: TRBV15; CDR3nt: TGTGCCACCAGCAGAGATCAGGGGGTCACCGGGGAGCTGTTTTTT; CDR3aa: CATSRDQGVTGELFF
abundance: NA; j_gene: TRBJ1-3; d_gene: NA; v_gene: TRBV30; CDR3nt: TGTGCCTGGGCCGGGACAATGGGAAACACCATATATTTT; CDR3aa: CAWAGTMGNTIYF
abundance: NA; j_gene: TRBJ1-2; d_gene: TRBD1; v_gene: TRBV5-1; CDR3nt: TGCGCCAGCAGCGGATGGACAGGGGGATACTATGGCTACACCTTC; CDR3aa: CASSGWTGGYYGYTF
abundance: NA; j_gene: TRBJ2-3; d_gene: NA; v_gene: TRBV5-1; CDR3nt: TGCGCCAGCACCTCTCAGACTTCGGGGGGCACAGATACGCAGTATTTT; CDR3aa: CASTSQTSGGTDTQYF
abundance: NA; j_gene: TRBJ1-3; d_gene: NA; v_gene: TRBV11-2; CDR3nt: TGTGCCAGCAACCCCTCGGCTGGAAACACCATATATTTT; CDR3aa: CASNPSAGNTIYF
abundance: few; j_gene: TRBJ1-5; d_gene: NA; v_gene: TRBV6-2/TRBV6-3; CDR3nt: TGTGCCAGCAGTCGTCCCAATCAGCCCCAGCATTTT; CDR3aa: CASSRPNQPQHF
abundance: NA; j_gene: TRBJ1-1; d_gene: TRBD1; v_gene: TRBV19; CDR3nt: TGTGCCAGTAGTAACACAGGGGTAGGGATGAACACTGAAGCTTTCTTT; CDR3aa: CASSNTGVGMNTEAFF
abundance: NA; j_gene: TRBJ1-1; d_gene: NA; v_gene: TRBV5-5; CDR3nt: TGTGCCAGCAGCTACGTCCAGACAGGGAACACTGAAGCTTTCTTT; CDR3aa: CASSYVQTGNTEAFF
abundance: NA; j_gene: TRBJ1-2; d_gene: TRBD1; v_gene: TRBV7-8; CDR3nt: TGTGCCAGCAGCTTGGGACAGGCAAACTATGGCTACACCTTC; CDR3aa: CASSLGQANYGYTF
abundance: NA; j_gene: TRBJ2-1; d_gene: TRBD2; v_gene: TRBV9; CDR3nt: TGTGCCAGCAGCGCCGGACTAGCGGGGGGCACCTACAATGAGCAGTTCTTC; CDR3aa: CASSAGLAGGTYNEQFF
abundance: NA; j_gene: TRBJ1-1; d_gene: NA; v_gene: TRBV5-1; CDR3nt: TGCGCCAGCAGCTACCACCCCGGGAACACTGAAGCTTTCTTT; CDR3aa: CASSYHPGNTEAFF
abundance: NA; j_gene: TRBJ2-7; d_gene: TRBD1; v_gene: TRBV29-1; CDR3nt: TGCAGCGTTACACCCGGGACAGGGATCGGACGCTACGAGCAGTACTTC; CDR3aa: CSVTPGTGIGRYEQYF
abundance: NA; j_gene: TRBJ2-5; d_gene: NA; v_gene: TRBV5-1; CDR3nt: TGCGCCAGCAGCTTGAAACAGGGACCGGAGACCCAGTACTTC; CDR3aa: CASSLKQGPETQYF
abundance: NA; j_gene: TRBJ1-2; d_gene: NA; v_gene: TRBV18; CDR3nt: TGTGCCAGCTCACCAGGCGGGGGGCTCTTAATTGGCTACACCTTC; CDR3aa: CASSPGGGLLIGYTF
abundance: NA; j_gene: TRBJ2-5; d_gene: TRBD2; v_gene: TRBV5-1; CDR3nt: TGCGCCAGCAGCGATGCGGGGGGGCTGATCCAAGAGACCCAGTACTTC; CDR3aa: CASSDAGGLIQETQYF
abundance: NA; j_gene: TRBJ2-5; d_gene: TRBD1; v_gene: TRBV7-3; CDR3nt: TGTGCCAGCAGCCGACAGGGTTCAGAGACCCAGTACTTC; CDR3aa: CASSRQGSETQYF
abundance: NA; j_gene: TRBJ1-1; d_gene: NA; v_gene: TRBV5-1; CDR3nt: TGCGCCAGCAGCTTAGTGGGCTCCACTGAAGCTTTCTTT; CDR3aa: CASSLVGSTEAFF
abundance: NA; j_gene: TRBJ1-5; d_gene: NA; v_gene: TRBV19; CDR3nt: TGTGCCAGTAAACACGACGGGTACAATCAGCCCCAGCATTTT; CDR3aa: CASKHDGYNQPQHF
abundance: once; j_gene: TRBJ2-7; d_gene: TRBD1; v_gene: TRBV10-3; CDR3nt: TGTGCCATCAGTGAGTCTGGACAGGGCCTCTCCTACGAGCAGTACTTC; CDR3aa: CAISESGQGLSYEQYF
abundance: NA; j_gene: TRBJ1-1; d_gene: NA; v_gene: TRBV12-3/TRBV12-4; CDR3nt: TGTGCCAGCAGTACCAGGGGGAACACTGAAGCTTTCTTT; CDR3aa: CASSTRGNTEAFF
abundance: NA; j_gene: TRBJ2-1; d_gene: NA; v_gene: TRBV7-6; CDR3nt: TGTGCCAGCAGCTTATCGGTTCAGGGGTTCAATGAGCAGTTCTTC; CDR3aa: CASSLSVQGFNEQFF
abundance: NA; j_gene: TRBJ2-3; d_gene: TRBD2; v_gene: TRBV18; CDR3nt: TGTGCCAGCTCACCTACAGTTTCTAGCGGGGGTCCTAGCACAGATACGCAGTATTTT; CDR3aa: CASSPTVSSGGPSTDTQYF
abundance: NA; j_gene: TRBJ2-7; d_gene: TRBD2; v_gene: TRBV2; CDR3nt: TGTGCCAGCAGGGTAGCGGGGGGGCCCAGCGAGCAGTACTTC; CDR3aa: CASRVAGGPSEQYF
abundance: NA; j_gene: TRBJ2-2; d_gene: NA; v_gene: TRBV9; CDR3nt: TGTGCCAGCAGCGACCCCTTAAGGGGATGGGAGCTGTTTTTT; CDR3aa: CASSDPLRGWELFF
abundance: NA; j_gene: TRBJ1-4; d_gene: TRBD1; v_gene: TRBV19; CDR3nt: TGTGCCAGTAGTCTGTCCGGGACAGGGTTTGAAAAACTGTTTTTT; CDR3aa: CASSLSGTGFEKLFF
abundance: NA; j_gene: TRBJ1-5; d_gene: TRBD1; v_gene: TRBV6-5; CDR3nt: TGTGCCAGCAGTTACTCCGGGACAGGGAGGCAGCCCCAGCATTTT; CDR3aa: CASSYSGTGRQPQHF
abundance: NA; j_gene: TRBJ2-1; d_gene: TRBD2; v_gene: TRBV4-3; CDR3nt: TGCGCCAGCAGCCAAGATTTAGCGGGGGGCTCCGATGAGCAGTTCTTC; CDR3aa: CASSQDLAGGSDEQFF
abundance: NA; j_gene: TRBJ2-7; d_gene: TRBD2; v_gene: TRBV18; CDR3nt: TGTGCCAGCTCGCAATATAGCGGGGGGACCGCCTACGAGCAGTACTTC; CDR3aa: CASSQYSGGTAYEQYF
abundance: once; j_gene: TRBJ2-1; d_gene: NA; v_gene: TRBV3-1/TRBV3-2; CDR3nt: TGTGCCAGCAGCCAAGTCCAGGGCCCCTACAATGAGCAGTTCTTC; CDR3aa: CASSQVQGPYNEQFF
abundance: NA; j_gene: TRBJ2-7; d_gene: TRBD2; v_gene: TRBV5-1; CDR3nt: TGCGCCAGCAGCTTGACTGTAGCGGGGGGGACCGCTACGGAGCAGTACTTC; CDR3aa: CASSLTVAGGTATEQYF
abundance: NA; j_gene: TRBJ1-2; d_gene: NA; v_gene: TRBV7-9; CDR3nt: TGTGCCAGCAGCTTCGTCGGCCTGGAGGGCTACACCTTC; CDR3aa: CASSFVGLEGYTF
abundance: NA; j_gene: TRBJ1-2; d_gene: NA; v_gene: TRBV6-2/TRBV6-3; CDR3nt: TGTGCCAGCAGTTACTCGACAGACTCCTATGGCTACACCTTC; CDR3aa: CASSYSTDSYGYTF
abundance: NA; j_gene: TRBJ1-5; d_gene: NA; v_gene: TRBV19; CDR3nt: TGTGCCAGTAGTAGGACAGACCATCAGCCCCAGCATTTT; CDR3aa: CASSRTDHQPQHF
abundance: NA; j_gene: TRBJ1-1; d_gene: NA; v_gene: TRBV11-3; CDR3nt: TGTGCCAGCAGCAATAGGGAGGGGCCAGCTTTCTTT; CDR3aa: CASSNREGPAFF
abundance: NA; j_gene: TRBJ1-1; d_gene: NA; v_gene: TRBV27; CDR3nt: TGTGCCAGCATCCCGAGCCGGGGGAACACTGAAGCTTTCTTT; CDR3aa: CASIPSRGNTEAFF
abundance: NA; j_gene: TRBJ2-6; d_gene: TRBD1; v_gene: TRBV5-4; CDR3nt: TGTGCCAGCAGACTCGACAGGGCTGGGGCCAACGTCCTGACTTTC; CDR3aa: CASRLDRAGANVLTF
abundance: NA; j_gene: TRBJ2-2; d_gene: NA; v_gene: TRBV27; CDR3nt: TGTGCCAGTGGCAGGCCCGGCGCGAACACCGGGGAGCTGTTTTTT; CDR3aa: CASGRPGANTGELFF
abundance: NA; j_gene: TRBJ1-2; d_gene: TRBD1; v_gene: TRBV28; CDR3nt: TGTGCCAGCAGTGAACAGGGGCGTCGGGTTAATGGCTACACCTTC; CDR3aa: CASSEQGRRVNGYTF
abundance: NA; j_gene: TRBJ2-2; d_gene: NA; v_gene: TRBV7-2; CDR3nt: TGTGCCAGCAGCTTTACATCCTCCGGGGAGCTGTTTTTT; CDR3aa: CASSFTSSGELFF
abundance: NA; j_gene: TRBJ2-5; d_gene: NA; v_gene: TRBV6-5; CDR3nt: TGTGCCAGCAAAATGACAGGGAGGGAGACCCAGTACTTC; CDR3aa: CASKMTGRETQYF
abundance: few; j_gene: TRBJ2-7; d_gene: NA; v_gene: TRBV7-2; CDR3nt: TGTGCCAGCACCGCTGACAGGTCCTACGAGCAGTACTTC; CDR3aa: CASTADRSYEQYF
abundance: few; j_gene: TRBJ1-5; d_gene: NA; v_gene: TRBV13; CDR3nt: TGTGCCAGCAGCTACGACAGAAATCAGCCCCAGCATTTT; CDR3aa: CASSYDRNQPQHF
abundance: few; j_gene: TRBJ2-1; d_gene: NA; v_gene: TRBV6-2/TRBV6-3; CDR3nt: TGTGCCAGCAGTTACCTGTCCAGGTACAATGAGCAGTTCTTC; CDR3aa: CASSYLSRYNEQFF
abundance: NA; j_gene: TRBJ2-1; d_gene: TRBD2; v_gene: TRBV28; CDR3nt: TGTGCCAGCAGTCTAGCGGGGGGCACCAACAATGAGCAGTTCTTC; CDR3aa: CASSLAGGTNNEQFF
abundance: NA; j_gene: TRBJ2-7; d_gene: TRBD1; v_gene: TRBV6-5; CDR3nt: TGTGCCAGCAGTTTGGGACAGGGATTCTACGAGCAGTACTTC; CDR3aa: CASSLGQGFYEQYF
abundance: NA; j_gene: TRBJ1-2; d_gene: NA; v_gene: TRBV7-9; CDR3nt: TGTGCCAGCAGCTTAGGGACGGACTTTAACTATGGCTACACCTTC; CDR3aa: CASSLGTDFNYGYTF
abundance: NA; j_gene: TRBJ2-5; d_gene: NA; v_gene: TRBV5-1; CDR3nt: TGCGCCAGCAGCCTTTTCGACACCCAAGAGACCCAGTACTTC; CDR3aa: CASSLFDTQETQYF
abundance: NA; j_gene: TRBJ1-4; d_gene: NA; v_gene: TRBV7-8; CDR3nt: TGTGCCAGCAGCTTAGTCAGGCGGGCTAATGAAAAACTGTTTTTT; CDR3aa: CASSLVRRANEKLFF
abundance: NA; j_gene: TRBJ2-1; d_gene: TRBD1; v_gene: TRBV24-1; CDR3nt: TGTGCCACCAGTGACCAGACAGGGGGAACCTACAATGAGCAGTTCTTC; CDR3aa: CATSDQTGGTYNEQFF
abundance: NA; j_gene: TRBJ2-1; d_gene: NA; v_gene: TRBV6-2/TRBV6-3; CDR3nt: TGTGCCAGCAGTTATCGGTTTAGGGGTCGGGTTCGGGCAGGGGATCGGTTGGAGCAGTTCTTC; CDR3aa: CASSYRFRGRVRAGDRLEQFF
abundance: NA; j_gene: TRBJ2-3; d_gene: NA; v_gene: TRBV3-1/TRBV3-2; CDR3nt: TGTGCCAGCAGCCAAGACCTAGCGTTCACAGATACGCAGTATTTT; CDR3aa: CASSQDLAFTDTQYF
abundance: NA; j_gene: TRBJ2-7; d_gene: TRBD1; v_gene: TRBV7-2; CDR3nt: TGTGCCAGCAGCCCGAACGTAGACAGGGGGCGTGGGGAGCAGTACTTC; CDR3aa: CASSPNVDRGRGEQYF